Detailed here is one TCR beta chain. Original methodology: Estimated nucleated cell counts came from reference gene primer amplification. Data came from immunoSEQ multiplex PCR; TCRdb stores just in-frame clones and leaves some out. Clone size and the V and J calls come from that table; the DNA yielded D and trimming. The profile covers under 150,000 clones, with around 84% appearing a single time and around 3.3% taken by the ten largest. CDR3 length: 14 residues. CDR1 and CDR2 (germline): MGHRA, YSYEKL. Trimming removed 5 bases from V and 0 bases from J, with 10 bases in between. This sample was included in a study of blood T cell repertoires in COVID-19. Study details: COVID-19 samples collected from the United States, Italy and Spain covered acute and convalescent phases. PBMCs, B-cell-depleted T cells, or T cells were the source of the cDNA or gDNA that made up the material.

Sequencing was carried out using peripheral blood. This chain joins TRBV4-1 and TRBJ1-2; D remains unclear. This TCR came from a man aged 40-55 years with acute or convalescent COVID-19. CDR3 protein: CASSSPGSNYGYTF. As DNA, the CDR3 is TGCGCCAGCAGCTCTCCCGGGTCTAACTATGGCTACACCTTC.